This TCR beta chain was recorded in a study of Graves' ophthalmopathy and Graves' hyperthyroidism. From germline, CDR1 is SGHTA and CDR2 FQGNSA. V gave up 5 bases and J gave up 5 bases; unmatched junction bases: 3. The CDR3 covers 13 residues. About 10 ml of fresh blood yielded the PBMCs by density gradient. General study findings and limits: Most expanded clonotypes from thyroid (those above 0.001 frequency) were also found in blood.

This clonotype has a count of ten or more. Its specificity is not known. The study amplified TCR beta CDR3 regions using RNA transcripts. Scientists carried out first-round RT-PCR using HTBI primers and then a second-round multiplex PCR. TCRdb re-analysed the multiplex PCR reads in MiXCR, keeping a single row per CDR3 protein. The sample has about 640,000 distinct CDR3 sequences, under 50% seen once. V is TRBV7-2 and J is TRBJ1-5; the match to TRBD1 covers 7 bases. The clonotype comes from an adult man with Graves' ophthalmopathy. The source material was peripheral blood. The CDR3 spells CASSPGGHQPQHF. CDR3 bases: TGTGCCAGCAGCCCAGGGGGTCATCAGCCCCAGCATTTT.